The 23 T cell receptor beta chains below all came from one sample that was sequenced in a study of T cell changes during pregnancy in multiple sclerosis. Sequenced by immunoSEQ multiplex PCR; TCRdb stores in-frame clones only, minus some. The sample includes tens of thousands of clones, about 91% of them seen just once. The starting material was peripheral blood, obtained in the second trimester of pregnancy. The receptor source for this set is a female donor in good health, enrolled as a control in a pregnancy study.

This clone was seen a single time. The chain combines TRBV9 with TRBJ1-2; D unclear. CDR1 is SGDLS, CDR2 YYNGEE, per germline. The CDR3 runs 14 residues. V was trimmed by 4 bases and J by 0 bases, leaving 10 bases between them. CDR3: CASSLSKTNYGYTF. In DNA form, the CDR3 reads TGTGCCAGCAGCCTCAGTAAAACTAACTATGGCTACACCTTC.

This sequence joins TRBV28 and TRBJ2-7, with D possibly being TRBD2 (6 bases). The CDR3 loop spans 15 amino acids. Germline assignment: CDR1 MDHEN and CDR2 SYDVKM. V lost 6 bases to trimming and J lost 0 bases, with 15 bases between them. The CDR3: CASRAPAGSSYEQYF. DNA of the CDR3: TGTGCCAGCAGGGCCCCTGCCGGGAGCTCCTACGAGCAGTACTTC. Looking up the rest from reference TRBV28 and TRBJ2-7 gives the full variable domain: DVKVTQSSRYLVKRTGEKVFLECVQDMDHENMFWYRQDPGLGLRLIYFSYDVKMKEKGDIPEGYSVSREKKERFSLILESASTNQTSMYLCASRAPAGSSYEQYFGPGTRLTVT.

The V gene is TRBV28, the J gene TRBJ1-1; D remains unclear. The CDR3 spans 13 residues. CDR1 is MDHEN, CDR2 SYDVKM, per germline. With 11 bases removed from V and 0 bases from J, the gap between germline ends came to 13 bases. The CDR3 DNA is TGTGCCTCAATCGAACACCTGAACACTGAAGCTTTCTTT. This codes for CASIEHLNTEAFF.

CDR3 sequence: CASSELLAREETQYF. The CDR3 DNA reads TGTGCCAGCAGCGAGCTACTAGCGCGCGAAGAGACCCAGTACTTC. The chain recombines TRBV9 with TRBJ2-5; 7 bases fit TRBD2. Germline loops: CDR1 SGDLS, CDR2 YYNGEE. The length of the CDR3 is 15 residues. V lost 3 bases and J lost 3; bases outside the gene matches: 8.

This chain connects TRBV5-1 to TRBJ1-1, with 10 bases lining up with TRBD1. The CDR3 covers 15 residues. V lost 4 bases and J lost 1; bases outside the gene matches: 4. Germline CDR1 SGHRS, CDR2 YFSETQ. CDR3 nucleotides: TGCGCCAGCAGCCTAGGACAGGGGGAGAACACTGAAGCTTTCTTT. Translation: CASSLGQGENTEAFF.

The chain recombines TRBV18 with TRBJ1-4; D gene ambiguous. CDR1 is KGHSH, CDR2 LQKENI, per germline. The V and J ends lost 0 bases and 0 bases respectively, with 11 bases between them. The CDR3 is made up of 17 amino acids. The chain's CDR3 is CASSPPGESATNEKLFF. CDR3 coding DNA: TGTGCCAGCTCACCACCCGGTGAATCTGCAACTAATGAAAAACTGTTTTTT. The full variable domain, in which reference TRBV18 and TRBJ1-4 provide the parts outside the CDR3, is NAGVMQNPRHLVRRRGQEARLRCSPMKGHSHVYWYRQLPEEGLKFMVYLQKENIIDESGMPKERFSAEFPKEGPSILRIQQVVRGDSAAYFCASSPPGESATNEKLFFGSGTQLSVL.

CDR3 amino acids: CASTKDFLSYEQYF. CDR3 sequence (DNA): TGTGCCAGCACCAAGGACTTTCTCTCCTACGAGCAGTACTTC. The genes are TRBV28 and TRBJ2-7; the D gene is possibly TRBD2 (5 bases). This CDR3 contains 14 residues. V gave up 7 bases and J gave up 0 bases, with 13 bases separating them. In germline, CDR1 is MDHEN, CDR2 SYDVKM.

This clone was picked up one time. CDR3 protein: CASSLEVSNFYEQYF. Here the CDR3 DNA reads TGTGCCAGCAGCTTAGAGGTCTCTAACTTCTACGAGCAGTACTTC. The gene calls are TRBV11-2 and TRBJ2-7; no clear D. The CDR3 spans 15 residues. Trimming took off 0 bases at V and 3 bases at J, with 12 bases between the two ends. Germline V gene data show CDR1 as SGHAT and CDR2 as FQNNGV.

The chain joins TRBV11-3 to TRBJ1-4, with TRBD1 matching over 7 bases. The CDR3 extends over 14 amino acids. After removal of 5 bases from V and 8 bases from J, the junction contained 8 bases not matched to a gene. Germline-derived CDR1 and CDR2 are SGHNT and YENEEA. The CDR3 nucleotides are TGTGCCAGCAGCCGACAGGGAAGAGGGGAAAAACTGTTTTTT. Amino acid sequence: CASSRQGRGEKLFF.

The J gene is TRBJ2-3, the V gene TRBV4-1; the match to TRBD2 covers 8 bases. Germline V lookup: CDR1 MGHRA, CDR2 YSYEKL. The CDR3 runs to 16 residues. J was trimmed by 5 bases and V by 0 bases; bases with no gene match: 7. The CDR3: CASSQEGAGVEDTQYF. The CDR3 nucleotides are TGCGCCAGCAGCCAAGAGGGAGCGGGAGTTGAAGATACGCAGTATTTT.

The J gene is TRBJ1-4, the V gene TRBV7-2, with D hard to call. The CDR3 is 15 residues long. Trimming removed 1 base from V and 5 bases from J, with 11 bases in between. Germline V gene sequence: CDR1 SGHTA, CDR2 FQGNSA. The CDR3 is CASSLGGGQNEKLFF. CDR3 nucleotides: TGTGCCAGCAGCTTAGGGGGAGGGCAAAATGAAAAACTGTTTTTT.

The V gene is TRBV6-5, the J gene TRBJ2-7; 10 bases are a match to TRBD1. J gave up 5 bases and V 4 bases, and 5 bases lay outside the gene matches. Germline assignment: CDR1 MNHEY and CDR2 SVGAGI. The CDR3 contains 14 residues. This CDR3 reads CASSWRTGGDEQYF. Here the CDR3 DNA reads TGTGCCAGCAGTTGGAGGACAGGGGGGGACGAGCAGTACTTC.

This chain joins TRBV19 and TRBJ1-2; TRBD1 agrees at 7 bases. The germline V gene has CDR1 LNHDA and CDR2 SQIVND (reference sequence). With 0 bases clipped from V and 10 bases from J, the junction kept 8 bases outside the gene matches. This CDR3 region has 14 residues. The CDR3 loop is CASSIDRDSGYYTF. The CDR3 nucleotides are TGTGCCAGTAGTATAGACCGGGACAGCGGTTACTACACCTTC.

The gene calls are TRBV2 and TRBJ1-5; D gene unclear. V was clipped by 3 bases and J by 4 bases, with 13 bases between them. The CDR3 length is 15 residues. Germline values: CDR1 SNHLY, CDR2 FYNNEI. The CDR3 DNA reads TGTGCCAGCAGTGATAGGTCAGGCGGGAATCAGCCCCAGCATTTT. Amino acids: CASSDRSGGNQPQHF.

This sequence joins TRBV4-1 and TRBJ1-5; tentative D call: TRBD1 (5 bases). This CDR3 is built from 14 residues. Germline lookup yields CDR1 MGHRA and CDR2 YSYEKL. The ends were cut back, 1 base at V and 9 bases at J, with 13 bases in the middle. CDR3 loop: CASSQGQGYGPQHF. Written as DNA, the CDR3 is TGCGCCAGCAGCCAAGGGCAGGGATATGGGCCCCAGCATTTT.

V is TRBV20-1 and J is TRBJ1-1, with D possibly matching TRBD1 (5 bases). The CDR3 runs to 9 residues. Trimming left V 8 bases short and J 10 bases short, with 11 bases between. Per germline, CDR1 DFQATT and CDR2 SNEGSKA (reference sequence). The CDR3 DNA is TGCAGTACAATGGGGGGAGCTTTCTTT. Protein: CSTMGGAFF.

This chain connects TRBV9 to TRBJ2-7, with 7 bases matching TRBD2. The CDR3 is made up of 16 amino acids. Germline CDR1 is SGDLS and CDR2 is YYNGEE. V trimming: 3 bases; J trimming: 1 base; junction bases outside the gene matches: 10. The CDR3 nucleotides read TGTGCCAGCAGCGCCTCCGGGGTAGCGGGTTCCTACGAGCAGTACTTC. This sequence encodes CASSASGVAGSYEQYF.

The chain carries TRBV9 and TRBJ2-1; weak D call: TRBD2 (6 bases). Germline V lookup: CDR1 SGDLS, CDR2 YYNGEE. The CDR3 extends over 14 amino acids. Trimming left V 9 bases short and J 5 bases short, with 18 bases between. The DNA for the CDR3 is TGTGCCACCTCCCGTGGGACTGGTAACAATGAGCAGTTCTTC. It yields the protein CATSRGTGNNEQFF. The entire variable domain, with the rest obtained from reference TRBV9 and TRBJ2-1, is as follows: DSGVTQTPKHLITATGQRVTLRCSPRSGDLSVYWYQQSLDQGLQFLIQYYNGEERAKGNILERFSAQQFPDLHSELNLSSLELGDSALYFCATSRGTGNNEQFFGPGTRLTVL.

This clone appeared a single time. The V call is TRBV6-1, the J call TRBJ2-6; maybe TRBD1 (6 bases). Looked up from germline, CDR1 is MNHNS and CDR2 is SASEGT. Trimming took 0 bases from V and 3 from J, leaving 6 bases between them. The CDR3 is 15 amino acids. CDR3 DNA: TGTGCCAGCAGTGAAGCACAGGGTGGGGCCAACGTCCTGACTTTC. This gives the protein CASSEAQGGANVLTF.

V usage is TRBV15 and J usage is TRBJ1-4, with D maybe TRBD1 (5 bases). CDR3 length: 14 amino acids. V was pared by 5 bases and J by 12 bases, with 19 bases between. CDR1 LNHNV and CDR2 YYDKDF come from the germline V gene (reference sequence). The CDR3 bases are TGTGCCACCAGCTCCTCATGGGGGGTAAAGGAACTGTTTTTT. Translated, it gives CATSSSWGVKELFF. Based on the CDR3 plus reference TRBV15 and TRBJ1-4, the full variable domain is DAMVIQNPRYQVTQFGKPVTLSCSQTLNHNVMYWYQQKSSQAPKLLFHYYDKDFNNEADTPDNFQSRRPNTSFCFLDIRSPGLGDTAMYLCATSSSWGVKELFFGSGTQLSVL.

V is TRBV20-1 and J is TRBJ2-7; D unclear. CDR1 is DFQATT, CDR2 SNEGSKA, per germline (reference sequence). Trimming shortened V by 6 bases and J by 0 bases, and 6 bases separated the two germline ends. This CDR3 has 11 residues. The CDR3 nucleotides read TGCAGTGCCCAGAACTCCTACGAGCAGTACTTC. Translated, it gives CSAQNSYEQYF.

V is TRBV28 and J is TRBJ1-2; 7 bases are shared with TRBD1. The CDR3 is 15 residues long. Germline CDR1 is MDHEN and CDR2 is SYDVKM. Trimming took 9 bases from V and 4 from J; bases not matched to a gene: 14. The CDR3 DNA reads as TGTGCCAGTCGCGAGAGGGGGCATAGTATCTATGGCTACACCTTC. The encoded protein is CASRERGHSIYGYTF.

This chain joins TRBV5-6 and TRBJ2-7; possibly TRBD1 for D (6 bases). Germline CDR1 and CDR2: SGHDT and YYEEEE. V lost 1 base, J lost 2 bases, and 10 bases lay in between. This CDR3 is 14 amino acids long. CDR3 bases: TGTGCCAGCAGCTTGAACAGGGTAACCTACGAGCAGTACTTC. It specifies CASSLNRVTYEQYF.